The clone carrying this T cell receptor (beta chain) came up once. This record belongs to a study of OX40 agonist ivuxolimab in advanced cancers. Sequencing was performed with immunoSEQ multiplex PCR; in TCRdb, only in-frame clones are kept and a portion is missing. The sample records about 66,000 clones, roughly four fifths being singletons. Between the trimmed V and J ends, which lost 2 bases and 0 bases, there was a span of 7 bases. The CDR3 loop spans 14 amino acids. Germline V gene data show CDR1 as SGHNT and CDR2 as YENEEA. The specimen was CD4+ or CD8+ T cells sorted from blood, collected in a trial of the OX40 agonist ivuxolimab. This clonotype was sampled from an adult with an advanced solid tumor such as melanoma, head and neck, liver or kidney cancer. The chain links TRBV11-3 to TRBJ1-1; no definite D call. The CDR3 protein is CASSLSGVNTEAFF. The DNA of the CDR3 is TGTGCCAGCAGCTTAAGTGGCGTGAACACTGAAGCTTTCTTT.